This TCR beta chain was recorded in a study of T-cell memory formation after mild COVID-19. General study findings and limits: In second-wave clones peaking day 37, SARS-CoV-2 specificity remained unconfirmed.

Note on this clonotype: Its antigen remains unidentified.

It was 5'RACE with constant-segment primers that produced the TCR alpha and TCR beta cDNA libraries, which carried sample barcodes and UMIs. Each CDR3 protein is one row after TCRdb ran MiXCR on the 5' RACE reads. The sample includes roughly 410,000 distinct CDR3 sequences, roughly 26% of them seen just once. The origin of this receptor is an adult woman who had mild COVID-19 (a few samples of this study predate the infection). Cell type and time point are not known. The sequenced sample was PBMCs or a T cell subset sorted from them (not recorded which).

The chain's CDR3 is CASSSRGQGASPLHF. In nucleotides, the CDR3 is TGTGCCAGCAGCTCACGGGGACAGGGAGCGTCACCCCTCCACTTT. V and J are TRBV7-9 and TRBJ1-6; the match to TRBD1 covers 9 bases. The trim removed 4 bases at V and 10 bases at J, leaving 8 bases unmatched. Germline V gene sequence: CDR1 SEHNR, CDR2 FQNEAQ (reference sequence). CDR3 length equals 15 residues.